This TCR beta chain came from a study of patients and donors after allogeneic stem cell transplantation. TCRdb independently ran MiXCR on the RT-PCR reads; one entry per CDR3 protein. The sample holds roughly 190,000 distinct CDR3 sequences, around two fifths seen once. This clonotype was counted a single time. The CDR3 covers 15 residues. Trimming took 4 bases from V and 3 from J; bases not matched to a gene: 9. This sequence joins TRBV12-3 or TRBV12-4 and TRBJ2-7, with 7 nucleotides matching TRBD2. The material sequenced was blood, either unsorted or a sorted T cell fraction (not recorded which). This sequence was found in a human donor who was either an allogeneic HSCT recipient or a stem cell or donor lymphocyte infusion donor (not recorded which). It is not recorded whose cells these are; they may come from a transplant donor. The CDR3 nucleotides read TGTGCCAGCAGTTCCCGGGCCTCTAGCGGCTACGAGCAGTACTTC. Protein: CASSSRASSGYEQYF.